Sequencing of this T cell receptor (beta chain) was carried out in a study of T cell changes during pregnancy in multiple sclerosis. Germline-derived CDR1 and CDR2 are MDHEN and SYDVKM. V was cut by 6 bases and J by 3 bases, with 12 bases left in between. CDR3 length equals 13 residues. This clone occurred once. Only in-frame clones appear in the TCRdb table, and some are missing; sequencing was by immunoSEQ multiplex PCR. The table lists approximately 88,000 clones, approximately 95% of them singletons. This chain joins TRBV28 and TRBJ2-7; the D gene is possibly TRBD1 (6 bases). The TCR was taken from a female donor with multiple sclerosis, enrolled in a pregnancy study. The sequencing used peripheral blood, collected in the first trimester of pregnancy. CDR3 bases: TGTGCCAGCAGCCCTCCAGGGGTCTACGAGCAGTACTTC. Translation: CASSPPGVYEQYF.